The 10 T cell receptor beta chains reported below all come from one sample, sequenced in a study of shared clonotypes between healthy human individuals. Assay used: immunoSEQ multiplex PCR; TCRdb lists only in-frame clones, some missing. The sample contains about 2 million clones, around 96% of which appear only once. Naive CD8 cells comprised CD45RO-negative, CCR7-positively selected cells, excluding terminally differentiated effector memory CD45RA+ cells. The sequenced sample consisted of naive CD8+ T cells sorted from blood. Receptors were obtained from a man younger than 35 in good health.

This rearrangement joins TRBV9 to TRBJ2-5; no reliable D call. The germline V and J ends were trimmed by 0 bases and 5 bases, with 8 bases remaining between them. Germline values: CDR1 SGDLS, CDR2 YYNGEE. The CDR3 is 13 amino acids. CDR3 sequence (DNA): TGTGCCAGCAGCGTAGGCCACGGGGAGACCCAGTACTTC. It encodes CASSVGHGETQYF.

The chain employs TRBV5-6 and TRBJ2-3, with D perhaps matching TRBD2 (7 bases). V shed 4 bases and J shed 0 bases, with 24 bases lying between them. Germline assignment: CDR1 SGHDT and CDR2 YYEEEE. The CDR3 runs to 19 residues. The CDR3 nucleotides read TGTGCCAGCAGCCCCGACCGGGGGGCGGGCCGATCTAGCACAGATACGCAGTATTTT. Its translation: CASSPDRGAGRSSTDTQYF.

The V call is TRBV7-8, the J call TRBJ2-1, with D perhaps TRBD2 (6 bases). Germline CDR1 SGHVS, CDR2 FQNEAQ. The CDR3 spans 15 residues. The V and J ends lost 7 bases and 5 bases respectively, with 18 bases between them. This chain's CDR3 is CASTSRGLLNNEQFF. CDR3 bases: TGTGCCAGCACCTCAAGGGGACTGCTTAACAATGAGCAGTTCTTC.

The CDR3 region is CASSSGMQETQYF. DNA for the CDR3: TGTGCCAGCAGTTCTGGGATGCAAGAGACCCAGTACTTC. V gene TRBV6-5 combines with J gene TRBJ2-5; no definite D call. The CDR3 loop spans 13 amino acids. Trimming took off 4 bases at V and 2 bases at J, with 8 bases between the two ends. Germline CDR1 MNHEY, CDR2 SVGAGI.

The chain links TRBV5-6 to TRBJ2-3, with 7 bases identical to TRBD1. The CDR3 spans 18 residues. From germline, CDR1 is SGHDT and CDR2 YYEEEE. V lost 3 bases to trimming and J lost 0 bases; unmatched junction nucleotides: 13. CDR3 loop: CASSSTTTGLISTDTQYF. The CDR3 nucleotides read TGTGCCAGCAGCTCAACAACGACAGGGTTAATTAGCACAGATACGCAGTATTTT.

This sequence joins TRBV1 and TRBJ1-1. TRBV1 is tagged as a pseudogene. The CDR3 spans 15 residues. The CDR3 is CTSSQDGGRGTEAFF. The CDR3 DNA reads as TGCACCAGCAGCCAAGATGGGGGACGGGGCACTGAAGCTTTCTTT.

This rearrangement joins TRBV27 to TRBJ1-4; 8 bases match TRBD1. CDR3 size: 13 residues. V dropped 5 bases and J dropped 13; count of bases not matched to a gene: 9. CDR1 and CDR2 (germline): MNHEY, SMNVEV (reference sequence). CDR3 amino acids: CASSKQGASGLFF. The CDR3 nucleotides read TGTGCCAGCAGTAAGCAGGGGGCGTCGGGACTGTTTTTT.

The chain joins TRBV4-1 to TRBJ2-3; possibly TRBD1 or TRBD2 for D (7 bases each). The CDR3 has 19 amino acids. The germline CDR1 and CDR2 sequences are MGHRA and YSYEKL. Trimming removed 0 bases at V and 4 bases at J, with 23 bases between. The CDR3 DNA sequence: TGCGCCAGCAGCCAAGAAAGATCAGTGAGCGGGACAGACCCAGATACGCAGTATTTT. Encoded protein: CASSQERSVSGTDPDTQYF.

V is TRBV9 and J is TRBJ2-1, with 10 bases aligning to TRBD2. CDR1 SGDLS and CDR2 YYNGEE come from the germline V gene. There are 15 residues in the CDR3. J was trimmed by 6 bases and V by 3 bases; bases with no gene match: 6. The CDR3 spells CASSASGTSANEQFF. The DNA for the CDR3 is TGTGCCAGCAGCGCGAGCGGGACTAGCGCCAATGAGCAGTTCTTC.

The rearrangement uses TRBV5-6 and TRBJ1-4; 8 bases match TRBD1. The CDR3 consists of 17 residues. V was pared by 2 bases and J by 0 bases, with 6 bases of the junction left unmatched. The V gene's germline CDR1 is SGHDT and CDR2 YYEEEE. The CDR3 sequence is CASSFTGGQATNEKLFF. DNA for the CDR3: TGTGCCAGCAGCTTTACAGGGGGGCAAGCAACTAATGAAAAACTGTTTTTT. The full variable domain, in which reference TRBV5-6 and TRBJ1-4 provide the parts outside the CDR3, is DAGVTQSPTHLIKTRGQQVTLRCSPKSGHDTVSWYQQALGQGPQFIFQYYEEEERQRGNFPDRFSGHQFPNYSSELNVNALLLGDSALYLCASSFTGGQATNEKLFFGSGTQLSVL.